The 16 T cell receptor beta chains in this list originate from one sample, sequenced in a study of T cell responses to AZD1222 COVID-19 vaccine. Here immunoSEQ multiplex PCR was the method, and the copy in TCRdb shows in-frame clones only, minus some. Of 150,000 to 200,000 clones in the sample, about 94% were seen once. The input for sequencing was peripheral blood, taken 28 days after the second AZD1222 dose. The receptors originated from an adult who received the AZD1222 COVID-19 vaccine.

The chain links TRBV5-1 to TRBJ1-2; TRBD1 might be the D (5 bases). With 0 bases removed from V and 4 bases from J, the gap between germline ends came to 13 bases. This CDR3 spans 15 amino acids. CDR1 is SGHRS, CDR2 YFSETQ, per germline. The CDR3 DNA sequence: TGCGCCAGCAGCTTGGCTTCCGGGACGGGCTATGGCTACACCTTC. Protein product: CASSLASGTGYGYTF.

The J gene is TRBJ2-5, the V gene TRBV7-8; D ambiguous. Germline CDR1 and CDR2: SGHVS and FQNEAQ. The CDR3 extends over 14 amino acids. The V and J ends lost 11 bases and 1 base respectively, with 17 bases between them. CDR3 sequence: CAGAVSAIQETQYF. CDR3 in DNA: TGTGCCGGTGCAGTGTCGGCGATCCAAGAGACCCAGTACTTC. The full variable domain, rest sourced from reference TRBV7-8 and TRBJ2-5, is GAGVSQSPRYKVAKRGQDVALRCDPISGHVSLFWYQQALGQGPEFLTYFQNEAQLDKSGLPSDRFFAERPEGSVSTLKIQRTQQEDSAVYLCAGAVSAIQETQYFGPGTRLLVL.

This clone was detected only once. The genes are TRBV19 and TRBJ1-2; unclear D gene. The CDR3 contains 17 residues. Germline assignment: CDR1 LNHDA and CDR2 SQIVND (reference sequence). Trimming shortened V by 6 bases and J by 6 bases, and 26 bases separated the two germline ends. CDR3 DNA: TGTGCCAGTAGACCCTCGGGCCTAGGAGTTATGAAGGATGGCTACACCTTC. Its translation: CASRPSGLGVMKDGYTF.

The chain uses TRBV5-1 and TRBJ1-4; D gene unclear. This CDR3 contains 14 residues. Germline V gene data show CDR1 as SGHRS and CDR2 as YFSETQ. Deletions cut 4 bases from V and 7 bases from J, with 14 bases between. The CDR3 here is CASSGTGGGEKLFF. The DNA for the CDR3 is TGCGCCAGCAGCGGAACCGGCGGTGGTGAAAAACTGTTTTTT.

The chain employs TRBV2 and TRBJ1-2; D remains unclear. With 6 bases removed from V and 8 bases from J, the gap between germline ends came to 16 bases. The CDR3 loop spans 13 amino acids. Germline CDR1 and CDR2: SNHLY and FYNNEI. Written as DNA, the CDR3 is TGTGCCAGCAGGACCCCTCGAGTGGCGGGCTACACCTTC. It encodes CASRTPRVAGYTF. The whole variable domain, filled in from reference TRBV2 and TRBJ1-2, reads EPEVTQTPSHQVTQMGQEVILRCVPISNHLYFYWYRQILGQKVEFLVSFYNNEISEKSEIFDDQFSVERPDGSNFTLKIRSTKLEDSAMYFCASRTPRVAGYTFGSGTRLTVV.

The chain recombines TRBV6-5 with TRBJ2-2; no clear D. CDR3 size: 16 residues. Per the germline V gene, CDR1 is MNHEY and CDR2 is SVGAGI. Trimming shortened V by 2 bases and J by 5 bases, and 15 bases separated the two germline ends. CDR3 region: CASSYLNVEETGELFF. CDR3 in DNA: TGTGCCAGCAGTTACCTTAACGTCGAGGAGACCGGGGAGCTGTTTTTT.

This clone appeared once. V usage is TRBV20-1 and J usage is TRBJ2-7, with 7 bases matching TRBD1. Germline trimming cut 5 bases from V and 3 bases from J; bases unmatched to any gene: 1. Germline V gene lookup returns CDR1 DFQATT and CDR2 SNEGSKA (reference sequence). CDR3 size: 11 residues. In DNA, the CDR3 is TGCAGTGCTGACAGGGACTACGAGCAGTACTTC. As protein: CSADRDYEQYF.

This chain links TRBV7-9 with TRBJ2-7; 9 positions match TRBD1. Germline CDR1 SEHNR, CDR2 FQNEAQ (reference sequence). The CDR3 is made up of 15 amino acids. V shed 2 bases, J shed 7 bases, and the junction held 9 bases outside the gene matches. The CDR3 DNA follows: TGTGCCAGCAGCTTACTGGGACAGGGTGGAGGGGAGCAGTACTTC. Translated, it gives CASSLLGQGGGEQYF.

The chain employs TRBV2 and TRBJ1-4, with no clear D. In germline, CDR1 is SNHLY, CDR2 FYNNEI. There are 13 residues in the CDR3. Trimming pared 1 base from V and 8 bases from J, leaving 8 bases between. The CDR3 protein is CASSEVGWEKLFF. CDR3 in DNA: TGTGCCAGCAGTGAAGTAGGATGGGAAAAACTGTTTTTT. Full variable domain (rest looked up from reference TRBV2 and TRBJ1-4): EPEVTQTPSHQVTQMGQEVILRCVPISNHLYFYWYRQILGQKVEFLVSFYNNEISEKSEIFDDQFSVERPDGSNFTLKIRSTKLEDSAMYFCASSEVGWEKLFFGSGTQLSVL.

This rearrangement joins TRBV19 to TRBJ2-5; maybe TRBD2 (5 bases). The germline gives CDR1 LNHDA, CDR2 SQIVND (reference sequence). V lost 10 bases to trimming and J lost 5 bases, with 14 bases between them. The CDR3 has 12 amino acids. This CDR3 reads CATSPGVETQYF. In DNA, the CDR3 is TGTGCCACCTCTCCCGGGGTTGAGACCCAGTACTTC.

V and J are TRBV6-5 and TRBJ1-2; a possible D gene is TRBD1 (5 bases). The CDR3 length is 15 residues. V lost 0 bases to trimming and J lost 4 bases, with 12 bases between them. Germline V gene data show CDR1 as MNHEY and CDR2 as SVGAGI. Here the CDR3 DNA reads TGTGCCAGCAGTTACTCTCTCGGCGGGGCCTATGGCTACACCTTC. Encoded protein: CASSYSLGGAYGYTF.

The chain recombines TRBV6-2 or TRBV6-3 with TRBJ1-3; D remains ambiguous. CDR3 length: 12 amino acids. Germline V gene lookup returns CDR1 MNHEY and CDR2 SVGEGT. V gave up 5 bases and J gave up 2 bases, with 4 bases separating them. Here the CDR3 reads CASSLTGNTIYF. For the CDR3, the DNA is TGTGCCAGCAGTCTCACTGGAAACACCATATATTTT.

The rearrangement joins TRBV11-2 to TRBJ2-3, with a possible D match to TRBD2 (5 bases). This CDR3 spans 15 amino acids. Germline assignment: CDR1 SGHAT and CDR2 FQNNGV. Trimming took 3 bases from V and 1 from J, leaving 11 bases between them. The CDR3 DNA reads as TGTGCCAGCAGCTTCGGGAACATTGGCACAGATACGCAGTATTTT. Its translation: CASSFGNIGTDTQYF.

This sequence joins TRBV6-1 and TRBJ2-1; 10 bases line up with TRBD2. Germline assignment: CDR1 MNHNS and CDR2 SASEGT. V was pared by 1 base and J by 8 bases, with 8 bases of the junction left unmatched. The CDR3 is made up of 16 amino acids. CDR3 protein: CASSEGFSGGFDEQFF. As DNA, the CDR3 is TGTGCCAGCAGTGAAGGCTTTAGCGGGGGGTTCGATGAGCAGTTCTTC.

The rearrangement uses TRBV27 and TRBJ2-7; D tentatively reads TRBD1 or TRBD2 (5 bases each). V lost 6 bases to trimming and J lost 3 bases, with 15 bases between them. CDR3 length: 14 residues. Germline CDR1 MNHEY, CDR2 SMNVEV (reference sequence). The CDR3 loop is CASSLDGTGYEQYF. The CDR3 DNA reads as TGTGCCAGCAGCCTAGACGGGACCGGCTACGAGCAGTACTTC.

A note on this clone: One end of the junction fails to match germline, which may point to a read error. The chain employs TRBV14 and TRBJ1-1; no definite D call. CDR3 length: 9 amino acids. Germline V gives CDR1 SGHDN, CDR2 FVKESK. The DNA of the CDR3 is TGTGCCAGCAGCCCGGGGATGGTCTTT. It specifies CASSPGMVF.